Sequencing of this T cell receptor beta chain was carried out in a study of PD-L1 blockade in urothelial cancer (dated by TCRdb to the late 2010s). For the study in its entirety: All patients started therapy in the mid-2010s and received atezolizumab 1,200 mg intravenously every 3 weeks. In the same patients, whole exome sequencing and RNA sequencing of pretreatment tumors were performed in addition to TCR sequencing. Blood samples gave a median of roughly 150,000 T cells and 82,636 unique TCRs, with a median clonality of around 0.08. The study was an exploratory multi-omic analysis of somatic, immune and clinical correlates of response to PD-L1 blockade with atezolizumab in urothelial cancer. Blood samples were analyzed 3 weeks after the start of treatment (second dose) and 6 weeks after the start of treatment. Durable clinical benefit was achieved by nine patients but not by the remaining 20. An ECOG performance status of 0 or 1 was recorded for the patients, and 0 to 3 prior chemotherapy regimens had been received by the patients. Progression-free survival longer than 6 months counted as durable clinical benefit, and TCR features were additionally tested against both progression-free and overall survival. About 85% of the 29 patients were identified as males with urothelial cancer of bladder origin, and a prior smoking history was reported by 18 of 29 patients. Pretreatment tumor samples and matched peripheral blood, collected serially before and after atezolizumab treatment, underwent TCR sequencing. Pretreatment blood TCR-seq was available for fewer than 30 patients, at least one posttreatment blood collection was obtained for about 25 patients, and tumor TCR-seq was available for about 25 patients. Points the paper makes about the study in general: Because the sample size was small (n ≈ 30) and many exploratory analyses were performed, the results are intended to be hypothesis-generating. Improved progression-free and overall survival was associated with having pretreatment peripheral blood TCR clonality below the median. Among patients with durable benefit, tumor-associated TCR clones showed greater expansion in peripheral blood 3 weeks after treatment started (n = 22, p = 0.022).

The cohort included roughly 29 patients with locally advanced or metastatic urothelial carcinoma who were treated at Memorial Sloan Kettering on a trial protocol. Peripheral blood mononuclear cells were collected pretreatment and during treatment, with between 1 and 8 total time points obtained per patient. The Qiagen DNeasy Blood extraction kit was used to purify genomic DNA from total PBMCs and from tumor samples. Collected pretreatment and during treatment, PBMCs were isolated and stored as previously described. Taken from the germline V gene (reference sequence), the CDR1 and CDR2 loops are SGHKS and YYEKEE. Trimming accounts for 5 bases at V and 8 bases at J, while the number of junction bases matched to no gene is 9. Including the terminal cysteine and phenylalanine, the CDR3 comprises 14 residues. Of the read, only the CDR3 DNA is kept; its 42 bases are in frame from base 1. Synthetic TCR analog templates were spiked into each PCR to estimate absolute template abundance from read counts. Using the immunoSEQ assay, TCRbeta CDR3 regions were amplified from genomic DNA with bias-controlled V and J gene primers. Sequencing of rearranged TCRbeta segments was performed at approximately 20X coverage. As for the original processing: Sequencing errors were corrected by clustering, and CDR3s were annotated against IMGT so that V, D and J genes could be assigned. Out-of-frame and stop-codon sequences were excluded, and only productive TCRbeta rearrangements were used in downstream analyses. To compute clonality, Shannon entropy was normalized by the log of the number of unique productive sequences and then subtracted from one. Clones differing between time points or between blood and tumor were identified using Fisher's exact test with Benjamini-Hochberg correction, with an adjusted p below 0.01 applied as the threshold. TCRdb carries this immuneACCESS record with in-frame sequences only. Its versions omit some clonotypes, under half of them owing to an unresolved V gene in the studies checked, with the rest unexplained. V and J calls and clone size are given by that table; D and trimming were obtained from the DNA. The sample has tens of thousands of clones on record, roughly 90% of them singletons. Of the sample, 1.5% to 2% is held by the ten largest clones.

This clone was seen once. Its specific antigen is unknown. No per-base quality is available; no much larger clone lies one base away. The V gene is TRBV5-5 and the J gene is TRBJ1-4; 7 of the junction bases match TRBD1. This clonotype was sampled from a man aged 55-75 years with urothelial cancer. The specimen was PBMCs, collected around atezolizumab (anti-PD-L1) treatment. The CDR3 corresponds to CASSTGQPSEKLFF. The sequenced DNA is TGTGCCAGCAGTACGGGACAGCCAAGCGAAAAACTGTTTTTT.